This entry is about one TCR beta chain. This specimen comes from a study of control samples from healthy donors and cancer patients. Only in-frame clones appear in the TCRdb table, and some are missing; sequencing was by immunoSEQ multiplex PCR. The profile shows 80,000 to 100,000 clones, around 90% of them singletons. Per germline, CDR1 MNHEY and CDR2 SMNVEV (reference sequence). Losses at the gene ends were 5 bases for V and 3 bases for J; bases not matched to a gene: 1. The CDR3 covers 15 residues. The chain combines TRBV27 with TRBJ2-3, with 14 bases that match TRBD2. The sequencing sample was made of blood. This receptor was obtained from a human donor in good health. The donor label of this sample is uncertain. The CDR3 here is CASSRTSGGTDTQYF. The DNA for the CDR3 is TGTGCCAGCAGTCGGACTAGCGGGGGGACAGATACGCAGTATTTT.